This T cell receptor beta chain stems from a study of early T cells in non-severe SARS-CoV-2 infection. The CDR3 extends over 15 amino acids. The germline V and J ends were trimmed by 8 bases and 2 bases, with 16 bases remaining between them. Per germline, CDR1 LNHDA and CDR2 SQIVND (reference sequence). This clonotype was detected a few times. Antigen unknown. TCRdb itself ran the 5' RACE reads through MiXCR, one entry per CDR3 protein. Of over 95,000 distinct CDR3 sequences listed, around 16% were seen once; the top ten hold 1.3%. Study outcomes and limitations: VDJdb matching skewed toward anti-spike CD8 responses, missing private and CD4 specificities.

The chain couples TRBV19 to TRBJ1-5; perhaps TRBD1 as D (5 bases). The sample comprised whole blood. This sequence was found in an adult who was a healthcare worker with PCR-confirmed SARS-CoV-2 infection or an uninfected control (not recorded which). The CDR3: CASAYGGVGNQPQHF. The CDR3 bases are TGTGCCAGTGCCTACGGAGGGGTAGGCAATCAGCCCCAGCATTTT.